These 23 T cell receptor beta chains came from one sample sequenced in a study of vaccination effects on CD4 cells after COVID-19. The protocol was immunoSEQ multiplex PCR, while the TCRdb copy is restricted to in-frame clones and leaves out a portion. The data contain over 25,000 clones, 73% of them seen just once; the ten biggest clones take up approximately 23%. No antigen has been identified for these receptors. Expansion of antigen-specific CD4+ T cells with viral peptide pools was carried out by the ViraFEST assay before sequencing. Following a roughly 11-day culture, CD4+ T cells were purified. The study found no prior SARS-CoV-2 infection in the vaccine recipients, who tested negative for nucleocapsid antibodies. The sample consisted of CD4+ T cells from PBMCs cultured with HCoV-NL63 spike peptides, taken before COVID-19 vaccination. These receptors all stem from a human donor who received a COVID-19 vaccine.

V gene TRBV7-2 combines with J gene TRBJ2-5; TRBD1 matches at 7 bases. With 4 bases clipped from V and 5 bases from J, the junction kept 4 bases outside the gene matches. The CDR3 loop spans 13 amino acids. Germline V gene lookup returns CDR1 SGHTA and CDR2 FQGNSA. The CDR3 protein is CASSSDRAETQYF. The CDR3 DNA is TGTGCCAGCAGCTCCGACAGGGCCGAGACCCAGTACTTC.

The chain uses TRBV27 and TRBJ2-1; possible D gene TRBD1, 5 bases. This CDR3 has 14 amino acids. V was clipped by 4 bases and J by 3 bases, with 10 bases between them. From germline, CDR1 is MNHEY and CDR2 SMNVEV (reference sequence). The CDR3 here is CASSSQGHYNEQFF. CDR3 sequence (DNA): TGTGCCAGCAGTTCGCAAGGACACTACAATGAGCAGTTCTTC.

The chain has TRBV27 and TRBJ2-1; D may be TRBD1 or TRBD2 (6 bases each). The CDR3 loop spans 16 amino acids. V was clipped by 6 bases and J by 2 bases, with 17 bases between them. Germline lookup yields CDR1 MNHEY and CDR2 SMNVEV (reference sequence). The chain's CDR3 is CASSNEGGTTYNEQFF. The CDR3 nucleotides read TGTGCCAGCAGCAACGAGGGGGGAACAACCTACAATGAGCAGTTCTTC.

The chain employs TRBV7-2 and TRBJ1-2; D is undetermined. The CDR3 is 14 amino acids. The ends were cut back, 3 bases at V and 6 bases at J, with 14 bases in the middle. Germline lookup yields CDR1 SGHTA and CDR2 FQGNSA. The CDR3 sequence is CASSLGPERDGYTF. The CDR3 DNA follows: TGTGCCAGCAGCTTGGGCCCCGAGAGGGATGGCTACACCTTC.

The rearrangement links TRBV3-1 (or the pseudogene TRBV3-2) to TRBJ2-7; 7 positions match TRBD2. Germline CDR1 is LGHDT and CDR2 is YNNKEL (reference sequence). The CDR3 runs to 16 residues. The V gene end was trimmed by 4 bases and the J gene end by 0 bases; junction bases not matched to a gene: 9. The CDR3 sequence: CASSRLGRGLSYEQYF. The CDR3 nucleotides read TGTGCCAGCAGCCGTTTGGGGAGGGGCCTCTCCTACGAGCAGTACTTC.

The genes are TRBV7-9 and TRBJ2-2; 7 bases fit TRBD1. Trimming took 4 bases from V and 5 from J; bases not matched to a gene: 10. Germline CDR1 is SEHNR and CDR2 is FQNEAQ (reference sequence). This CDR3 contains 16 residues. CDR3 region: CASSYPPLQGTGELFF. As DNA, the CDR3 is TGTGCCAGCAGCTACCCGCCCCTACAGGGGACCGGGGAGCTGTTTTTT.

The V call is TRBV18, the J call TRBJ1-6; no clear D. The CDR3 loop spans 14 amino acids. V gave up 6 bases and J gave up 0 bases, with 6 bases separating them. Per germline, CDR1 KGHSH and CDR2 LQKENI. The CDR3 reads CASSPSSYNSPLHF. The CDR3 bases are TGTGCCAGCTCGCCCAGCTCCTATAATTCACCCCTCCACTTT.

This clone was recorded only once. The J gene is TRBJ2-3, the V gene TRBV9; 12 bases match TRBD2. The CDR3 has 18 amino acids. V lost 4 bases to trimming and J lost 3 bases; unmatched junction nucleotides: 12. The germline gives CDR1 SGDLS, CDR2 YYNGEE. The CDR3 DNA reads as TGTGCCAGCAGCACATCCCCTGGACTAGCGGGGCGGACAGATACGCAGTATTTT. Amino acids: CASSTSPGLAGRTDTQYF.

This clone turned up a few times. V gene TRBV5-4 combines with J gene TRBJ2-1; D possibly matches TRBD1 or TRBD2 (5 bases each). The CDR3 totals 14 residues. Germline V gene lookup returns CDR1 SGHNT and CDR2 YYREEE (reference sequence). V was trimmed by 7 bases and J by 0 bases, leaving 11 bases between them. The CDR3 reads CASQTGGSYNEQFF. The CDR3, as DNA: TGTGCCAGCCAAACAGGAGGCTCCTACAATGAGCAGTTCTTC.

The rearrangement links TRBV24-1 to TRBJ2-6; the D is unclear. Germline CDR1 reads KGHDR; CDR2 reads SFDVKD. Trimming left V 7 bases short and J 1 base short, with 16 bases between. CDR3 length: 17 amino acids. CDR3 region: CATRPHMEPSGANVLTF. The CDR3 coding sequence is TGTGCCACCAGGCCCCACATGGAGCCTTCTGGGGCCAACGTCCTGACTTTC.

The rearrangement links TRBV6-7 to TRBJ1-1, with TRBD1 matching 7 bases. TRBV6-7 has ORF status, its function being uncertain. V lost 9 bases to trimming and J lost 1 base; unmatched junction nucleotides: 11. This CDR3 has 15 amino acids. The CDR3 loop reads CASTYWRTGNTEAFF. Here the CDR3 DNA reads TGTGCCAGTACGTACTGGCGGACAGGGAACACTGAAGCTTTCTTT.

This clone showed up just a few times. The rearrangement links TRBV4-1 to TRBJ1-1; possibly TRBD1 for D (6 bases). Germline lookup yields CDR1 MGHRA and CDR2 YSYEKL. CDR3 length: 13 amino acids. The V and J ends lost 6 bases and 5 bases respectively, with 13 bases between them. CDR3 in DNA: TGCGCCAGCAGGCGGGGGCAGAGTACTGAAGCTTTCTTT. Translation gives CASRRGQSTEAFF.

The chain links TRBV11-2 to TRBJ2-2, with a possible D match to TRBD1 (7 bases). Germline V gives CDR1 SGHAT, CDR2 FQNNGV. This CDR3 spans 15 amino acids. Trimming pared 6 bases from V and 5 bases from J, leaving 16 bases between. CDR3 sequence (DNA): TGTGCCAGCAGTGTGCAGGGGGGACAAACCGGGGAGCTGTTTTTT. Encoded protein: CASSVQGGQTGELFF. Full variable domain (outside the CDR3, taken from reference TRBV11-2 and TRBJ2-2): EAGVAQSPRYKIIEKRQSVAFWCNPISGHATLYWYQQILGQGPKLLIQFQNNGVVDDSQLPKDRFSAERLKGVDSTLKIQPAKLEDSAVYLCASSVQGGQTGELFFGEGSRLTVL.

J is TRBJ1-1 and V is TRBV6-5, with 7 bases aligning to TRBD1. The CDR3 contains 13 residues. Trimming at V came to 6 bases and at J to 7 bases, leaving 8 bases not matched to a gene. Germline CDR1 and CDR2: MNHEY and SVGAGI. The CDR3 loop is CASRAGGVDEAFF. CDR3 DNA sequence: TGTGCCAGCAGGGCAGGGGGGGTGGATGAAGCTTTCTTT.

The CDR3 spells CAWSAGYQPQHF. DNA of the CDR3: TGTGCCTGGAGTGCCGGATATCAGCCCCAGCATTTT. The chain recombines TRBV30 with TRBJ1-5; D call uncertain. Germline values: CDR1 GTSNPN, CDR2 SVGIG (reference sequence). The CDR3 loop spans 12 amino acids. V dropped 1 base and J dropped 5 bases, with 6 bases sitting between them. Full variable domain (remainder filled in from reference TRBV30 and TRBJ1-5): SQTIHQWPATLVQPVGSPLSLECTVEGTSNPNLYWYRQAAGRGLQLLFYSVGIGQISSEVPQNLSASRPQDRQFILSSKKLLLSDSGFYLCAWSAGYQPQHFGDGTRLSIL.

The CDR3 nucleotides read TGTGCCAGCAGCCAGCCCGGGCCAGACATTCAGTACTTC. Its protein is CASSQPGPDIQYF. The rearrangement joins TRBV7-9 to TRBJ2-4; no reliable D call. Trimming pared 5 bases from V and 8 bases from J, leaving 13 bases between. Germline lookup yields CDR1 SEHNR and CDR2 FQNEAQ (reference sequence). CDR3 length: 13 residues.

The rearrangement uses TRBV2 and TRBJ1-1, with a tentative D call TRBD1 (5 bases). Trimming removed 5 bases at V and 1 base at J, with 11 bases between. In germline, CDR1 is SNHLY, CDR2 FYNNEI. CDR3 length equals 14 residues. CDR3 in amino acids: CASSPGRGNTEAFF. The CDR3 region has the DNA TGTGCCAGCAGTCCGGGACGGGGGAACACTGAAGCTTTCTTT.

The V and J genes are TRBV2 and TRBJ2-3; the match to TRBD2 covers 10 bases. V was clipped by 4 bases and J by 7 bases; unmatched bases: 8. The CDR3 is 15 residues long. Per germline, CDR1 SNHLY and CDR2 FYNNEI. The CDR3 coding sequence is TGTGCCAGCAGTGGTCCTAGCGGGGGTATGAATACGCAGTATTTT. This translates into CASSGPSGGMNTQYF. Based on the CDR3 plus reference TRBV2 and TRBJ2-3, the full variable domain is EPEVTQTPSHQVTQMGQEVILRCVPISNHLYFYWYRQILGQKVEFLVSFYNNEISEKSEIFDDQFSVERPDGSNFTLKIRSTKLEDSAMYFCASSGPSGGMNTQYFGPGTRLTVL.

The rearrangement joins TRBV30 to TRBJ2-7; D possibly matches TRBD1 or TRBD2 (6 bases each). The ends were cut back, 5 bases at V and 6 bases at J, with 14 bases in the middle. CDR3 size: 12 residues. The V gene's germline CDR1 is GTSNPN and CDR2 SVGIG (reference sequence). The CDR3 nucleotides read TGTGCCTGGGGGAGGACAGTGGGCGAGCAGTACTTC. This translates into CAWGRTVGEQYF.

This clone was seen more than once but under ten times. The CDR3 spells CATGETYNSPLHF. The CDR3 region has the DNA TGTGCCACCGGGGAAACCTATAATTCACCCCTCCACTTT. The rearrangement joins TRBV19 to TRBJ1-6; no clear D. The CDR3 consists of 13 residues. Trimming stripped 10 bases from V and 2 bases from J, with 9 bases between. The germline gives CDR1 LNHDA, CDR2 SQIVND (reference sequence).

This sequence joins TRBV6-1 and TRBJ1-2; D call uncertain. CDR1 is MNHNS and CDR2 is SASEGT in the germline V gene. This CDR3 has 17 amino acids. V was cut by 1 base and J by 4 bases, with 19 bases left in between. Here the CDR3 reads CASSEGVGSSMIYGYTF. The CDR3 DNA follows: TGTGCCAGCAGTGAAGGGGTGGGCAGCAGTATGATCTATGGCTACACCTTC.

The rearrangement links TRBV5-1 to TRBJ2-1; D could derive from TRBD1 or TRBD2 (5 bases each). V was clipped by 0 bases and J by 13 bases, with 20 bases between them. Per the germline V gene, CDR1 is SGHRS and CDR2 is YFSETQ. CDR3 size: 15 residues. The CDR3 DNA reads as TGCGCCAGCAGCTTGGCGGAGCTGCCTAGGGGAGAACAGTTCTTC. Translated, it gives CASSLAELPRGEQFF.

The CDR3 loop is CASSTPPGMNTEAFF. CDR3 nucleotide sequence: TGTGCCAGTAGCACCCCGCCGGGAATGAACACTGAAGCTTTCTTT. The chain employs TRBV19 and TRBJ1-1; D unclear. The V end was cut by 6 bases, the J end by 0 bases, with 14 bases between. The V gene's germline CDR1 is LNHDA and CDR2 SQIVND (reference sequence). The CDR3 covers 15 residues.